This T cell receptor (beta chain) was captured by sequencing in a study of CD8 T cells in Susac syndrome. From germline, CDR1 is SEHNR and CDR2 FQNEAQ (reference sequence). The CDR3 is 16 amino acids. The germline V and J ends were trimmed by 5 bases and 2 bases, with 19 bases remaining between them. Points from the study as a whole: By the study's own acknowledgment, its TCR sequencing and HLA analysis included relatively few individuals.

The CD8+ and CD4+ T cells were isolated magnetically using a negative isolation approach, whereas the TEMRA cells were enriched by FACS. On this clonotype: Its antigen is currently unknown.

Random hexamers were used to reverse transcribe roughly 0.5 to 1 ug of RNA. The authors amplified TCR beta CDR3 across 54 Vbeta and 13 Jbeta using immunoSEQ multiplex PCR. TCRdb itself ran the immunoSEQ multiplex PCR reads through MiXCR, one entry per CDR3 protein. Seen here are just over 300,000 distinct CDR3 sequences, about 91% observed once, and the top ten hold more than 0.06%. The chain links TRBV7-9 to TRBJ2-7; either TRBD1 or TRBD2 may supply D (6 bases each). The sequenced sample consisted of CD4+ T cells from PBMCs. This sequence was found in a human donor with multiple sclerosis. The DNA of the CDR3 is TGTGCCAGCAGCGCTCCTGAACGGGGGCGCACCTACGAGCAGTACTTC. Residues: CASSAPERGRTYEQYF.